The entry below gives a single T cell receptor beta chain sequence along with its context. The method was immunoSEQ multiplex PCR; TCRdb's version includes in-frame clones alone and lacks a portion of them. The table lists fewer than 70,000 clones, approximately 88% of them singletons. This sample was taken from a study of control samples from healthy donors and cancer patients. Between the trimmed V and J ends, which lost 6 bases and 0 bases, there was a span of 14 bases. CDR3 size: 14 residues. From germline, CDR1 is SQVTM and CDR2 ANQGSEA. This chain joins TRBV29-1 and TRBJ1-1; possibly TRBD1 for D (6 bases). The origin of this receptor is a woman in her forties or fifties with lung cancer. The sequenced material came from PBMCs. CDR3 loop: CSVHPGALNTEAFF. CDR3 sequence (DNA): TGCAGCGTCCACCCAGGGGCCCTGAACACTGAAGCTTTCTTT.